These T cell receptor beta chains were read from a single sample in a study of cytomegalovirus exposure and HLA in healthy donors. The data were produced by immunoSEQ multiplex PCR, yet TCRdb's version contains in-frame clones alone and is incomplete. The profile shows roughly 150,000 clones, just under 80% of them singletons. Material for sequencing was PBMCs. Receptors originate from a woman between 40 and 50 years old in good health and CMV-seropositive. CDR3s include the opening cysteine and the closing phenylalanine or tryptophan. A D gene is named only where the DNA matches it firmly. Some rows mark clone size as missing; the rest say once, few, many or name a class of expanded clone.

TRBD1,TRBJ1-2,TRBV2,-,TGTGCCAGCAGTGACCAGGGGGGTTATGGCTACACCTTC,CASSDQGGYGYTF
-,TRBJ1-2,TRBV5-4,few,TGTGCCAGCAGCCTAACCATTCGGGGGGCGCGGGGCTACACCTTC,CASSLTIRGARGYTF
TRBD1,TRBJ1-2,TRBV10-3,-,TGTGCCATCAGACAGGGGAACCATGGCTACACCTTC,CAIRQGNHGYTF
-,TRBJ2-5,TRBV4-2,-,TGTGCCAGCAGCCAGGGGCTAGAGGTTGAGACCCAGTACTTC,CASSQGLEVETQYF
TRBD2,TRBJ2-1,TRBV30,-,TGTGCCTGGAGTGTAAGTCTAGCGGGGGGCAATGAGCAGTTCTTC,CAWSVSLAGGNEQFF
TRBD2,TRBJ2-1,TRBV7-9,-,TGTGCCAGCAGCTTGCGGGAGCCCTACAATGAGCAGTTCTTC,CASSLREPYNEQFF
TRBD2,TRBJ2-4,TRBV7-8,-,TGTGCCAGCAGCTCTAGACTAGCGGGGGGTATGGGGGCCAAAAACAGTCAGTACTTC,CASSSRLAGGMGAKNSQYF
TRBD1,TRBJ1-1,TRBV6-5,-,TGTGCCAGCAGCCGCCTAGGACAGGGAACTGAAGCTTTCTTT,CASSRLGQGTEAFF
-,TRBJ2-2,TRBV27,-,TGTGCCACCTACTCGCTAAGAAACACCGGGGAGCTGTTTTTT,CATYSLRNTGELFF
TRBD1,TRBJ1-1,TRBV19,-,TGTGCCAGTAGGACGACAGGGGGCACTGAAGCTTTCTTT,CASRTTGGTEAFF
-,TRBJ1-4,TRBV4-1,-,TGCGCCAGCAGCCAAGAAATGCGGAGAACTAATGAAAAACTGTTTTTT,CASSQEMRRTNEKLFF
-,TRBJ1-1,TRBV6-5,-,TGTGCCAGCAGTTACGGGGCAGTAAACACTGAAGCTTTCTTT,CASSYGAVNTEAFF
TRBD1,TRBJ1-2,TRBV7-6,-,TGTGCCAGCAGCATAGGACAGGGGTTTGGCTACACCTTC,CASSIGQGFGYTF
TRBD1,TRBJ1-1,TRBV30,-,TGTGCCTCTGCAGGGGGGAGGGCTTTCTTT,CASAGGRAFF
TRBD1,TRBJ2-7,TRBV7-8,-,TGTGCCAGCAGCCGACTTCCAGGGGGCTACGAACAGTACTTC,CASSRLPGGYEQYF
-,TRBJ2-7,TRBV11-2,-,TGTGCCAGCAGCTTAATCAGGGTAGAAGCCTACGAGCAGTACTTC,CASSLIRVEAYEQYF
TRBD2,TRBJ2-1,TRBV5-4,-,TGTGCCAGCAGCCTTGAAAATCTAGCCGGGGGGTACAATGAGCAGTTCTTC,CASSLENLAGGYNEQFF
-,TRBJ2-3,TRBV14,-,TGTGCCAGCAGCCAAGATGTAGTGATTTTTTCTAGCACAGATACGCAGTATTTT,CASSQDVVIFSSTDTQYF
TRBD2,TRBJ2-7,TRBV5-1,-,TGCGCCAGCAGCGACGGGGGGGGGTCTGCCTACGAGCAGTACTTC,CASSDGGGSAYEQYF
TRBD2,TRBJ2-1,TRBV7-3,-,TGTGCCAGCAGCATAGGGACTATTTCCTACAATGAGCAGTTCTTC,CASSIGTISYNEQFF
TRBD1,TRBJ1-2,TRBV7-2,-,TGTGCCAGCAGCCTCGCCGGGACAGTTGATAACTATGGCTACACCTTC,CASSLAGTVDNYGYTF
-,TRBJ1-2,TRBV2,few,TGTGCCAGCAGTGAGTTTAGGGGGACTAACTATGGCTACACCTTC,CASSEFRGTNYGYTF
-,TRBJ1-1,TRBV19,-,TGTGCCAGTCGTTACGTCGGGGGTACTGAAGCTTTCTTT,CASRYVGGTEAFF
-,TRBJ1-1,TRBV7-6,-,TGTGCCAGCAGCTTAGGCCGGACTATGAACACTGAAGCTTTCTTT,CASSLGRTMNTEAFF
-,TRBJ2-7,TRBV4-2,once,TGTGCCAGCAGCCAAGAGAGCAGGTTCGACGAGCAGTACTTC,CASSQESRFDEQYF
TRBD1,TRBJ1-1,TRBV5-3,-,TGTGCCAGAAGCGAGGACAGGTATGCTGAAGCTTTCTTT,CARSEDRYAEAFF
TRBD1,TRBJ2-2,TRBV30,-,TGTGCCTGGAGTGTACCAAGGACAGGGTTTGTCGGGGAGCTGTTTTTT,CAWSVPRTGFVGELFF
-,TRBJ2-2,TRBV5-1,-,TGCGCCAGCAGCTTGATCGGGTCCGGGGAGCTGTTTTTT,CASSLIGSGELFF
-,TRBJ2-7,TRBV4-2,-,TGTGCCAGCAGCCAGACGAACAGCGGTAACGAGCAGTACTTC,CASSQTNSGNEQYF
-,TRBJ1-2,TRBV28,-,TGTGCCAGCAGTAAGGGGGGCTACACCTTC,CASSKGGYTF
-,TRBJ2-2,TRBV5-1,-,TGCGCCAGCAGCTTGCCCGGTAACACCGGGGAGCTGTTTTTT,CASSLPGNTGELFF
TRBD1,TRBJ2-2,TRBV2,-,TGTGCCAGCAGTGAAGCAACAGGGGGAACCGGGGAGCTGTTTTTT,CASSEATGGTGELFF
TRBD1,TRBJ2-7,TRBV5-8,-,TGTGCCAGCAGCAGGGGGCCCTCCTACGAGCAGTACTTC,CASSRGPSYEQYF
TRBD1,TRBJ1-4,TRBV7-2,-,TGTGCCAGCGGATCCGGGACAGGGTATGAAAAACTGTTTTTT,CASGSGTGYEKLFF
-,TRBJ1-2,TRBV7-2,-,TGTGCCAGCAGCCCCCCCGGGGGGCTGGGGGGCTACACCTTC,CASSPPGGLGGYTF
TRBD1,TRBJ2-3,TRBV5-1,-,TGCGCCAGCAGAAGTGAGACAGGGCGTAGTTCTGATACGCAGTATTTT,CASRSETGRSSDTQYF
-,TRBJ1-2,TRBV4-1,-,TGCGCCAGCAGCCAAGTCCTTTCAGGGCAAGGGGCCGGCTACACCTTC,CASSQVLSGQGAGYTF